One T cell receptor beta chain is described in this entry. The target antigen is unknown. The data stem from a study of T cell responses to AZD1222 COVID-19 vaccine. General observations from the study: The study found Spike-specific TCR breadth and depth rose after two AZD1222 doses. CD4 TCRs associated with vaccination spanned spike, dominating at 160-218 and 743-854. Clonal diversity may have been underestimated, and the donors were mostly white British, with more females than males. Samples come after the peak T cell response, not at day 14.

Clones were read by immunoSEQ multiplex PCR, and TCRdb kept only the in-frame ones, dropping some. The sample shows tens of thousands of clones, 90% of them seen only once. V shed 0 bases and J shed 7 bases, with 10 bases lying between them. This CDR3 spans 14 amino acids. Germline V gene data show CDR1 as LGHDT and CDR2 as YNNKEL (reference sequence). This rearrangement joins TRBV3-1 (or the pseudogene TRBV3-2) to TRBJ2-1; tentatively, D is TRBD1 (5 bases). The input for sequencing was peripheral blood, taken on day 0 of AZD1222 vaccination. This TCR was sampled from an adult in good health. The CDR3 nucleotides are TGTGCCAGCAGCCAAGATGGTGGGGCGAATGAGCAGTTCTTC. Encoded protein: CASSQDGGANEQFF.